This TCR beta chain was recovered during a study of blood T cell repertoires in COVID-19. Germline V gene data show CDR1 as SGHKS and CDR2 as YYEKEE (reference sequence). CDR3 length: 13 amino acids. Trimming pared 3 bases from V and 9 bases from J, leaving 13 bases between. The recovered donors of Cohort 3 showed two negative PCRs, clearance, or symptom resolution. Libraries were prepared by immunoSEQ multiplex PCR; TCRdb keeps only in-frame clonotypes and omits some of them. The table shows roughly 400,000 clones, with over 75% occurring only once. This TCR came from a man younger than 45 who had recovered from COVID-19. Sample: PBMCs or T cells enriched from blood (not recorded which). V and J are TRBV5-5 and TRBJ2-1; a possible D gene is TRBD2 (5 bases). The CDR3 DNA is TGTGCCAGCAGCTGGACTGGCCGGGGTGAGCAGTTCTTC. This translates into CASSWTGRGEQFF.